The T cell receptor (beta chain) under discussion was sequenced for a study of CD8+ T cells in alopecia areata. The CDR3 sequence is 15 residues long. Germline assignment: CDR1 SGDLS and CDR2 YYNGEE. V trimming: 6 bases; J trimming: 5 bases; junction bases outside the gene matches: 11. Extracted from the samples, RNA was reverse transcribed into cDNA to serve as the sequencing template. Using immunoSEQ multiplex PCR, the repertoire was profiled, and TCRdb retains in-frame clones only, with some absent. The sample records 98,000 or so clones, almost 60% being singletons. Sequences were obtained from CD8+ T cells sorted from blood. This chain uses TRBV9 with TRBJ2-5; the match to TRBD2 covers 9 bases. This receptor was taken from a human donor in good health. The CDR3 reads CASTPSGVVGETQYF. The CDR3 bases are TGTGCCAGCACTCCTAGCGGGGTTGTAGGGGAGACCCAGTACTTC.